The source of this TCR beta chain is a study of cytomegalovirus exposure and HLA in healthy donors. Study conclusions and caveats: Using the classifier, cytomegalovirus status was reportedly diagnosed with high specificity and sensitivity.

Only in-frame clones appear in the TCRdb table, and some are missing; sequencing was by immunoSEQ multiplex PCR. The sample has a few hundred thousand clones, roughly 84% seen once. Concerning this clone: Its cognate antigen is unknown.

Trimming cost V 6 bases and J 2 bases, with 16 bases left between them. CDR3 length: 15 residues. Germline CDR1 is MNHEY and CDR2 is SMNVEV (reference sequence). The clonotype originates from a young woman in good health and CMV-seropositive. J is TRBJ1-2 and V is TRBV27; D remains ambiguous. The sequenced sample was PBMCs. This CDR3 is CASSSGGSGNYGYTF. In DNA form, the CDR3 reads TGTGCCAGCAGCTCGGGAGGCAGCGGGAACTATGGCTACACCTTC.